The entry below gives a single TCR beta chain sequence along with its context. The sample is drawn from a study of control samples from healthy donors and cancer patients. The repertoire was sequenced with immunoSEQ multiplex PCR; TCRdb's copy has only in-frame clones and lacks some. The data contain fewer than 80,000 clones, around 89% of them singletons. The length of the CDR3 is 14 residues. Germline assignment: CDR1 SGHDT and CDR2 YYEEEE. V was pared by 0 bases and J by 6 bases, with 10 bases between. The rearrangement links TRBV5-6 to TRBJ1-5, with D tentatively TRBD1 (5 bases). The receptor comes from a man aged 55 to 70 with colorectal cancer. Sequenced material: PBMCs. CDR3 DNA sequence: TGTGCCAGCAGCTTGGGAAGGGGAGCTCAGCCCCAGCATTTT. This codes for CASSLGRGAQPQHF.